This is a list of T cell receptor beta chains from one sample in a study of T cells and Merkel cell carcinoma outcomes. Sequenced by immunoSEQ multiplex PCR; TCRdb stores in-frame clones only, minus some. The sample holds under 2,000 clones, 91% seen once. Input material: tumor tissue from Merkel cell carcinoma. The receptors stem from a human donor with Merkel cell carcinoma. The CDR3 runs from the conserved cysteine through the conserved F or W. The D gene is left open where the match is weak. Clone sizes are given selectively: once, few, many, or a class where the clone is expanded.

-,TRBV18,-,TRBJ1-1,CASSPVGDEAFF,TGTGCCAGCTCACCAGTGGGGGACGAAGCTTTCTTT
-,TRBV27,-,TRBJ1-1,CASSLLGNTEAFF,TGTGCCAGCAGTTTATTGGGGAACACTGAAGCTTTCTTT
-,TRBV10-3,-,TRBJ2-7,CAIQQGRYEQYF,TGTGCCATCCAACAGGGCCGCTACGAGCAGTACTTC
TRBD1,TRBV13,-,TRBJ1-2,CASSSTGNNYGYTF,TGTGCCAGCAGCTCGACAGGGAACAACTATGGCTACACCTTC
-,TRBV6-1,-,TRBJ1-1,CASSHTRDTEAFF,TGTGCCAGCAGTCATACCCGGGACACTGAAGCTTTTTTT
-,TRBV19,-,TRBJ2-3,CASSAPDLQGPYF,TGTGCCAGTAGTGCCCCGGATCTTCAGGGCCCTTATTTT
TRBD2,TRBV6-6,-,TRBJ2-7,CASSYRTSGGYEQYF,TGTGCCAGCAGTTACCGGACTAGCGGGGGATACGAGCAGTACTTC
-,TRBV5-1,once,TRBJ1-1,CASSSRQAQRNTEAFF,TGCGCCAGCAGCTCTAGACAGGCGCAGCGGAACACTGAAGCTTTCTTT
-,TRBV19,-,TRBJ2-2,CASSMAQGSAGELFF,TGTGCCAGTAGTATGGCACAGGGAAGCGCCGGGGAGCTGTTTTTT
-,TRBV28,-,TRBJ1-4,CASRGFEKLFF,TGTGCCAGCAGAGGATTTGAAAAACTGTTTTTT
-,TRBV30,-,TRBJ1-1,CAWRKWQEAFF,TGTGCCTGGAGAAAGTGGCAAGAAGCTTTCTTT